This TCR beta chain was recorded in a study of CD8+ T cells in alopecia areata. CDR3 length: 15 amino acids. Germline CDR1 is SGHAT and CDR2 is FQNNGV. Trimming removed 1 base from V and 7 bases from J, with 16 bases in between. This clone showed up just once. Once RNA had been extracted, it was reverse transcribed into cDNA to act as the sequencing template. The data were produced by immunoSEQ multiplex PCR, yet TCRdb's version contains in-frame clones alone and is incomplete. The top ten clones hold 23% of a sample with about 76,000 clones, around two thirds of them seen once. As to treatment: oral pan-JAK inhibitor, 5-10 mg twice daily.

This specimen consisted of CD8+ T cells sorted from blood, obtained at week 24, from a patient treated with tofacitinib. This sequence was found in a human donor with alopecia areata. The chain has TRBV11-2 and TRBJ1-1; weak D call: TRBD1 (6 bases). The CDR3 here is CASSLAQTGWIEAFF. Written as DNA, the CDR3 is TGTGCCAGCAGCTTAGCTCAGACAGGCTGGATTGAAGCTTTCTTT.